This TCR beta chain was captured by sequencing in a study of T cell responses to AZD1222 COVID-19 vaccine. General observations from the study: Repertoire sampling occurred only after the peak T cell response.

Germline lookup yields CDR1 SNHLY and CDR2 FYNNEI. The CDR3 sequence is 15 residues long. V dropped 6 bases and J dropped 5; count of bases not matched to a gene: 6. Worth noting for this clone: Its antigen is still unknown.

The repertoire was sequenced with immunoSEQ multiplex PCR; TCRdb's copy has only in-frame clones and lacks some. The sample holds over 120,000 clones, 93% seen once. The starting material was peripheral blood, obtained on day 0 of AZD1222 vaccination. The chain recombines TRBV2 with TRBJ2-2; 10 bases are shared with TRBD2. The TCR was taken from an adult in good health. This CDR3 is CASRPELAGTGELFF. For the CDR3, the DNA is TGTGCCAGCAGACCCGAACTAGCGGGGACCGGGGAGCTGTTTTTT.